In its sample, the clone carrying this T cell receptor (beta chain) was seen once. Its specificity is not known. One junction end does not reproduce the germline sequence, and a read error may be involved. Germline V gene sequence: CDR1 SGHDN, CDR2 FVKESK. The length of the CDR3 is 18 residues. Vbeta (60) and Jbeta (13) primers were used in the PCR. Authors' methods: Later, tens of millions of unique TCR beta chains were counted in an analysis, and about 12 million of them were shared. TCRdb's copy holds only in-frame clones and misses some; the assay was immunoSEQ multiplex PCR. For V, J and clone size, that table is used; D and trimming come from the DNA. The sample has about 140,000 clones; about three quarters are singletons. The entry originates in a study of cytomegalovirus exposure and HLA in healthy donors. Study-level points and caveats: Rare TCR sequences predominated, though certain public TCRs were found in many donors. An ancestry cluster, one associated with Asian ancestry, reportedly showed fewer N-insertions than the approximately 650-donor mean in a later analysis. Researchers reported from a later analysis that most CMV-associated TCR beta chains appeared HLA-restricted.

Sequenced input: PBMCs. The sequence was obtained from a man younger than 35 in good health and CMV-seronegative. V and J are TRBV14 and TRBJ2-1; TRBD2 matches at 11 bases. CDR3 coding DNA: TGTGCCAGCAGCCAAAGGGGACAGACTAGCGGGATCTACAATGGGCAGTTCTTC. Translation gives CASSQRGQTSGIYNGQFF. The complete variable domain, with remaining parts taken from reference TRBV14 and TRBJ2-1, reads EAGVTQFPSHSVIEKGQTVTLRCDPISGHDNLYWYRRVMGKEIKFLLHFVKESKQDESGMPNNRFLAERTGGTYSTLKVQPAELEDSGVYFCASSQRGQTSGIYNGQFFGPGTRLTVL.